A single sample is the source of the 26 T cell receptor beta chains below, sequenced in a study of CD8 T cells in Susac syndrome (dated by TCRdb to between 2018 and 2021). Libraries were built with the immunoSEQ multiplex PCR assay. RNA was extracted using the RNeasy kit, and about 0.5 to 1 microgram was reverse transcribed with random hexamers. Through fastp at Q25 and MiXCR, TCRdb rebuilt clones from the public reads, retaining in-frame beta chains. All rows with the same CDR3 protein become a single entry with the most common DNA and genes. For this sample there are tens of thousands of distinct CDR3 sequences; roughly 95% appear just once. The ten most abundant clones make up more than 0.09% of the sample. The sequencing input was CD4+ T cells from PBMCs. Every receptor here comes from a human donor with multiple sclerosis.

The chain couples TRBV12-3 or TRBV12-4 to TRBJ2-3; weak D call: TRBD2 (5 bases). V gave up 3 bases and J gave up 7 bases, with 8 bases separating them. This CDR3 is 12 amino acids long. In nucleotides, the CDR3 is TGTGCCAGCAGTTTCTCTAGCAATACGCAGTATTTT. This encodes CASSFSSNTQYF.

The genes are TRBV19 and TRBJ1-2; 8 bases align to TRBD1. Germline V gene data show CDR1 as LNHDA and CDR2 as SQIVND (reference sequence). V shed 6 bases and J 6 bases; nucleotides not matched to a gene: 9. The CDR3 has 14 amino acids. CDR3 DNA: TGTGCCAGTAGCAACCTGGACAGGGAAAATGGCTACACCTTC. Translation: CASSNLDRENGYTF.

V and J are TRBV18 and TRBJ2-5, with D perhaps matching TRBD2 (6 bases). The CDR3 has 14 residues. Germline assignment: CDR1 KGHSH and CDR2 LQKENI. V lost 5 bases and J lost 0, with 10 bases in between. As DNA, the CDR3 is TGTGCCAGCTCAGCTAGCGCCTACCAAGAGACCCAGTACTTC. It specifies CASSASAYQETQYF.

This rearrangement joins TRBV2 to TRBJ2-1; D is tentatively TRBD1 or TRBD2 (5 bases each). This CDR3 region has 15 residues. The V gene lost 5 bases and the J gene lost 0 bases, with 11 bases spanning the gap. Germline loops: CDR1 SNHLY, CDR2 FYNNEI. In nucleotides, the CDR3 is TGTGCCAGCAGTCCCGGGGCTTTCTCCTACAATGAGCAGTTCTTC. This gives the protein CASSPGAFSYNEQFF.

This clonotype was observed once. The CDR3 loop is CASSLAQGSPPLHF. CDR3 nucleotide sequence: TGTGCCAGCAGCTTAGCTCAGGGTTCGCCACCCCTCCACTTT. The chain joins TRBV7-9 to TRBJ1-6; D may be TRBD1 (5 bases). V lost 0 bases and J lost 11, with 11 bases in between. Germline-derived CDR1 and CDR2 are SEHNR and FQNEAQ (reference sequence). This CDR3 is built from 14 residues.

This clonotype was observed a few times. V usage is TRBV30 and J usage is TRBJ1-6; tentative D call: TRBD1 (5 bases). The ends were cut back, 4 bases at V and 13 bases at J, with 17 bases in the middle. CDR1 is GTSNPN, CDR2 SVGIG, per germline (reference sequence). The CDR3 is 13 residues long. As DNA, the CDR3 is TGTGCCTGGAAAGGGGAGTCGGGCTTCCCCCTCCACTTT. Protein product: CAWKGESGFPLHF.

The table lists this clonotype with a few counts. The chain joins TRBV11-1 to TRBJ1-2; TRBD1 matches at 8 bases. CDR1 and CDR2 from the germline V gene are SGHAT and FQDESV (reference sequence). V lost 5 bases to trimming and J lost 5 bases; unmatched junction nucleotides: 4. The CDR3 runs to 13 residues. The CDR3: CASSPDRVYGYTF. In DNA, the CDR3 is TGTGCCAGCAGCCCGGACAGGGTTTATGGCTACACCTTC.

CDR3 in DNA: TGCAGCGTTGCCGGTGGGGGGGAGCAGTTCTTC. It encodes CSVAGGGEQFF. The V call is TRBV29-1, the J call TRBJ2-1, with D possibly TRBD2 on 6 matching bases. Trimming shortened V by 4 bases and J by 10 bases, and 11 bases separated the two germline ends. This CDR3 contains 11 residues. Germline V gene data show CDR1 as SQVTM and CDR2 as ANQGSEA.

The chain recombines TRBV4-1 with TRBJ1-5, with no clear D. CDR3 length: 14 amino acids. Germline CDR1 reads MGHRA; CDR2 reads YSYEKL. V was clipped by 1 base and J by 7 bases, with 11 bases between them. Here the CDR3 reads CASSQGPLGQPQHF. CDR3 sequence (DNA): TGCGCCAGCAGCCAAGGCCCATTGGGACAGCCCCAGCATTTT.

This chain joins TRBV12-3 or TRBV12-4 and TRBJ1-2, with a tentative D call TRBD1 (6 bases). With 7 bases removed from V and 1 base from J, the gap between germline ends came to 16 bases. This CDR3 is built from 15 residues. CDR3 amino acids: CASNGPRGDNYGYTF. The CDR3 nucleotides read TGTGCCAGCAACGGTCCCAGGGGTGATAACTATGGCTACACCTTC.

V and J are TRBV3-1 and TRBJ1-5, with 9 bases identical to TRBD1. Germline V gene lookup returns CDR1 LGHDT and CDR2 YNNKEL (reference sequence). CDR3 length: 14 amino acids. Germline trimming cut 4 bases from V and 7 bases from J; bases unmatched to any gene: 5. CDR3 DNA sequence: TGTGCCAGCAGCCCACAGGGGGCTGAGCAGCCCCAGCATTTT. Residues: CASSPQGAEQPQHF.

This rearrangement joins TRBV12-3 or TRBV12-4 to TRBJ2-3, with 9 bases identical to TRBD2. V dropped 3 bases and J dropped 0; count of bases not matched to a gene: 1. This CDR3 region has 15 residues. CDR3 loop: CASSFGLASTDTQYF. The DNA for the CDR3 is TGTGCCAGCAGTTTTGGACTAGCGAGCACAGATACGCAGTATTTT.

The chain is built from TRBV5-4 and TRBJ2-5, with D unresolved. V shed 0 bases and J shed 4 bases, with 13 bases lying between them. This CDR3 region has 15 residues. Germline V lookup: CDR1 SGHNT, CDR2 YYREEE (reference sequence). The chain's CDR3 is CASSLDVASPETQYF. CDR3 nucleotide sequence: TGTGCCAGCAGCTTGGACGTCGCCAGCCCAGAGACCCAGTACTTC.

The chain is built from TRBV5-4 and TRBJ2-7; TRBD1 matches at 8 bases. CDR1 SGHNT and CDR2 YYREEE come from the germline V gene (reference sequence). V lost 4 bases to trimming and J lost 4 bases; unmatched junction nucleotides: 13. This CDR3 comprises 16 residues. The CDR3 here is CASSQFGRGQAYEQYF. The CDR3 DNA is TGTGCCAGCAGCCAATTCGGTAGGGGACAGGCGTACGAGCAGTACTTC.

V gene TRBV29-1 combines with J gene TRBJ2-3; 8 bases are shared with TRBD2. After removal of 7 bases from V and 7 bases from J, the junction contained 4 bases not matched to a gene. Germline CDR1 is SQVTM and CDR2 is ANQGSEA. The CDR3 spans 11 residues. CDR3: CSDSGVYTQYF. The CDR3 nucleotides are TGCAGCGATAGCGGGGTATATACGCAGTATTTT.

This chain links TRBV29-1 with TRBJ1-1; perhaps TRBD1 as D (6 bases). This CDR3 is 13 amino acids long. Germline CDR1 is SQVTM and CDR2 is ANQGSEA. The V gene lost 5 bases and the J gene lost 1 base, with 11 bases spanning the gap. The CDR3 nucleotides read TGCAGCGTTCAACAGGGACGGAACACTGAAGCTTTCTTT. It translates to CSVQQGRNTEAFF. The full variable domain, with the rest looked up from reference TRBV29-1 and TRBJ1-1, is SAVISQKPSRDICQRGTSLTIQCQVDSQVTMMFWYRQQPGQSLTLIATANQGSEATYESGFVIDKFPISRPNLTFSTLTVSNMSPEDSSIYLCSVQQGRNTEAFFGQGTRLTVV.

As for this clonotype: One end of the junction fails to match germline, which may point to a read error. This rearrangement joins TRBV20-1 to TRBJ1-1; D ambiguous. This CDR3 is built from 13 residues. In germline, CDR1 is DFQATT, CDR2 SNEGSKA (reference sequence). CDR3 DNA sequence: TGCAGTACCGCGGGAGAAGAGAACACAGAAGCTTTCTTT. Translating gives CSTAGEENTEAFF.

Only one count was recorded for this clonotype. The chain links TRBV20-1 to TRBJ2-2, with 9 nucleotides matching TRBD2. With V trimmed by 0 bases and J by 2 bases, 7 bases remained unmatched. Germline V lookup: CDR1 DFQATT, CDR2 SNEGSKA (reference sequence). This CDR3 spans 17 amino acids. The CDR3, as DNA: TGCAGTGCTAGAGACCCCCGGCGGGGGGGAAACACCGGGGAGCTGTTTTTT. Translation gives CSARDPRRGGNTGELFF.

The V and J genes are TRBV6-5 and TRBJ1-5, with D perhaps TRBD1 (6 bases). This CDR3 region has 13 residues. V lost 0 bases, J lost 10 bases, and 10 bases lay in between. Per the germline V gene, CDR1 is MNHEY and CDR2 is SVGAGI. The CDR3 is CASSYSGAQPQHF. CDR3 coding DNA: TGTGCCAGCAGTTACTCGGGGGCCCAACCCCAGCATTTT.

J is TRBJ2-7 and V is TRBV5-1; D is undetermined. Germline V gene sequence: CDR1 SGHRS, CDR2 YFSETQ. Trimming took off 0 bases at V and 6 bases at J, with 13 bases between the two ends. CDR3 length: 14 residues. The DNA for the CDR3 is TGCGCCAGCAGCTTGGAGGGTGGAGACCGCGAGCAGTACTTC. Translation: CASSLEGGDREQYF.

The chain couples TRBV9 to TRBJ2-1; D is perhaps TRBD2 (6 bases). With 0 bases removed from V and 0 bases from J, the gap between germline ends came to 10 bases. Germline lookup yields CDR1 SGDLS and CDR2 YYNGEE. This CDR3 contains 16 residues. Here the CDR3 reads CASSVAPGSSYNEQFF. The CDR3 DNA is TGTGCCAGCAGCGTAGCTCCCGGGAGCTCCTACAATGAGCAGTTCTTC. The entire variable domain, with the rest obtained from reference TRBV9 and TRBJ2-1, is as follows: DSGVTQTPKHLITATGQRVTLRCSPRSGDLSVYWYQQSLDQGLQFLIQYYNGEERAKGNILERFSAQQFPDLHSELNLSSLELGDSALYFCASSVAPGSSYNEQFFGPGTRLTVL.

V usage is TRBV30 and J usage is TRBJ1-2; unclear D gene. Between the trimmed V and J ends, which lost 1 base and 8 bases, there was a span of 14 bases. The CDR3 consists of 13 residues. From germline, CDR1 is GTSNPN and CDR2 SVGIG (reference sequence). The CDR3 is CAWSGSSSEGYTF. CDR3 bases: TGTGCCTGGAGTGGCTCCTCCAGCGAGGGCTACACCTTC.

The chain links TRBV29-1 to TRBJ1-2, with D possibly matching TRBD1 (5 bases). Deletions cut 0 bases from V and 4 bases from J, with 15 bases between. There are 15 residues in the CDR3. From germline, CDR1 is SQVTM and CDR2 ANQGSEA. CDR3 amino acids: CSVEDEWRGPYGYTF. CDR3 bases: TGCAGCGTTGAAGACGAATGGAGGGGACCCTATGGCTACACCTTC.

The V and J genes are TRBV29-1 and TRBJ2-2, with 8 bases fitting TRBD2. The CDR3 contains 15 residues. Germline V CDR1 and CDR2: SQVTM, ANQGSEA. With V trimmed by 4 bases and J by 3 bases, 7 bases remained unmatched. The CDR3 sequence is CSVANAGGDTGELFF. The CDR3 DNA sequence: TGCAGCGTTGCTAACGCGGGGGGCGACACCGGGGAGCTGTTTTTT.

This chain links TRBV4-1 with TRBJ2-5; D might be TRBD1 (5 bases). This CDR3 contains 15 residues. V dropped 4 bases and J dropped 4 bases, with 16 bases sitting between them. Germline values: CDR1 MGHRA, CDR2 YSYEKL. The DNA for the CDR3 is TGCGCCAGCAGCCTTTTTACCCAGGGATCAGAGACCCAGTACTTC. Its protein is CASSLFTQGSETQYF.

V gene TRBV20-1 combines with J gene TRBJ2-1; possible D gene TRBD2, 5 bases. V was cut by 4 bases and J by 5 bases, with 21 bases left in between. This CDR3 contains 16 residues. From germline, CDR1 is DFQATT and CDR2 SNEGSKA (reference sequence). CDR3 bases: TGCAGTGCTAACGGAGGTTTTCAGCGGACCAACAATGAGCAGTTCTTC. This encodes CSANGGFQRTNNEQFF.